The next 5 T cell receptor beta chains were all read from a single sample in a study of blood T cells in healthy people across ages. The second PCR ran roughly 6 to 12 cycles with a sample-barcoded 5' primer and J-beta primers. Using its own MiXCR run on the 5' RACE reads, TCRdb lists one record per CDR3 protein. The repertoire holds approximately 700,000 distinct CDR3 sequences, with approximately 29% as singletons. The sequenced sample consisted of blood. Every receptor here comes from a woman of 80 years or more in good health.

This clonotype appeared many times. V is TRBV2 and J is TRBJ2-1, with TRBD2 identical over 11 bases. Germline lookup yields CDR1 SNHLY and CDR2 FYNNEI. With 7 bases clipped from V and 2 bases from J, the junction kept 4 bases outside the gene matches. CDR3 length: 15 amino acids. In DNA, the CDR3 is TGTGCCAGCACCGTAGCGGGGGGGCCCTACAATGAGCAGTTCTTC. Protein product: CASTVAGGPYNEQFF.

Worth noting for this clonotype: One junction end does not reproduce the germline sequence, and a read error may be involved. The chain couples TRBV7-2 to TRBJ2-7; D is unresolved. Per germline, CDR1 SGHTA and CDR2 FQGNSA. The CDR3 spans 15 residues. The CDR3 is CASGLGVTVTYEQYF. The CDR3 bases are TGTGCCAGCGGCTTAGGAGTGACGGTGACCTACGAGCAGTACTTC.

This clonotype appeared many times. The rearrangement uses TRBV6-1 and TRBJ1-1; 7 positions agree with TRBD1. The junction had 7 bases not matched to a gene; V was cut back by 5 bases and J by 1 base. Germline lookup yields CDR1 MNHNS and CDR2 SASEGT. This CDR3 has 15 amino acids. This CDR3 is CASSSSRGTNTEAFF. CDR3 bases: TGTGCCAGCAGTAGCTCCAGGGGGACGAACACTGAAGCTTTCTTT.

About this clonotype itself: Given a much more abundant clone one base away, this may be a read error. The chain has TRBV20-1 and TRBJ2-4; 11 bases line up with TRBD2. CDR1 DFQATT and CDR2 SNEGSKA come from the germline V gene (reference sequence). The CDR3 is made up of 13 amino acids. After removal of 6 bases from V and 15 bases from J, the junction contained 13 bases not matched to a gene. This CDR3 reads CSAGTSGSYELYF. CDR3 DNA sequence: TGCAGTGCCGGGACTAGCGGATCCTACGAGCTGTACTTC.

This chain connects TRBV20-1 to TRBJ1-5, with a weak D call TRBD1 (6 bases). V dropped 6 bases and J dropped 6 bases, with 15 bases sitting between them. The CDR3 consists of 13 residues. The germline CDR1 and CDR2 sequences are DFQATT and SNEGSKA (reference sequence). The CDR3 spells CSAHTGTGQPQHF. CDR3 DNA: TGCAGTGCCCATACAGGGACGGGTCAGCCCCAGCATTTT.